This T cell receptor (beta chain) came from a study of cytomegalovirus exposure and HLA in healthy donors. General study results and limits: Differences between HLA loci emerged in a later analysis of TCR association rates, with DRB1 most and HLA-C fewest. A later analysis found that most CMV-associated TCR beta chains appeared HLA-restricted.

Trimming removed 6 bases at V and 1 base at J, with 13 bases between. Per the germline V gene, CDR1 is MNHEY and CDR2 is SMNVEV (reference sequence). The CDR3 consists of 15 residues. PCR involved 60 Vbeta and 13 Jbeta primers. Sequencing used immunoSEQ multiplex PCR; TCRdb keeps in-frame clones, though not all of them. Of around 85,000 clones in the sample, about 80% were seen once. This clone was counted once. As yet, its antigen is unknown. The sample comprised PBMCs. The chain joins TRBV27 to TRBJ2-1, with D possibly being TRBD2 (6 bases). This clonotype was sampled from a man aged 25 to 45 in good health and CMV-seronegative. CDR3 nucleotide sequence: TGTGCCAGCAGACAGGAGGGATGGTCCTACAATGAGCAGTTCTTC. Its translation: CASRQEGWSYNEQFF.